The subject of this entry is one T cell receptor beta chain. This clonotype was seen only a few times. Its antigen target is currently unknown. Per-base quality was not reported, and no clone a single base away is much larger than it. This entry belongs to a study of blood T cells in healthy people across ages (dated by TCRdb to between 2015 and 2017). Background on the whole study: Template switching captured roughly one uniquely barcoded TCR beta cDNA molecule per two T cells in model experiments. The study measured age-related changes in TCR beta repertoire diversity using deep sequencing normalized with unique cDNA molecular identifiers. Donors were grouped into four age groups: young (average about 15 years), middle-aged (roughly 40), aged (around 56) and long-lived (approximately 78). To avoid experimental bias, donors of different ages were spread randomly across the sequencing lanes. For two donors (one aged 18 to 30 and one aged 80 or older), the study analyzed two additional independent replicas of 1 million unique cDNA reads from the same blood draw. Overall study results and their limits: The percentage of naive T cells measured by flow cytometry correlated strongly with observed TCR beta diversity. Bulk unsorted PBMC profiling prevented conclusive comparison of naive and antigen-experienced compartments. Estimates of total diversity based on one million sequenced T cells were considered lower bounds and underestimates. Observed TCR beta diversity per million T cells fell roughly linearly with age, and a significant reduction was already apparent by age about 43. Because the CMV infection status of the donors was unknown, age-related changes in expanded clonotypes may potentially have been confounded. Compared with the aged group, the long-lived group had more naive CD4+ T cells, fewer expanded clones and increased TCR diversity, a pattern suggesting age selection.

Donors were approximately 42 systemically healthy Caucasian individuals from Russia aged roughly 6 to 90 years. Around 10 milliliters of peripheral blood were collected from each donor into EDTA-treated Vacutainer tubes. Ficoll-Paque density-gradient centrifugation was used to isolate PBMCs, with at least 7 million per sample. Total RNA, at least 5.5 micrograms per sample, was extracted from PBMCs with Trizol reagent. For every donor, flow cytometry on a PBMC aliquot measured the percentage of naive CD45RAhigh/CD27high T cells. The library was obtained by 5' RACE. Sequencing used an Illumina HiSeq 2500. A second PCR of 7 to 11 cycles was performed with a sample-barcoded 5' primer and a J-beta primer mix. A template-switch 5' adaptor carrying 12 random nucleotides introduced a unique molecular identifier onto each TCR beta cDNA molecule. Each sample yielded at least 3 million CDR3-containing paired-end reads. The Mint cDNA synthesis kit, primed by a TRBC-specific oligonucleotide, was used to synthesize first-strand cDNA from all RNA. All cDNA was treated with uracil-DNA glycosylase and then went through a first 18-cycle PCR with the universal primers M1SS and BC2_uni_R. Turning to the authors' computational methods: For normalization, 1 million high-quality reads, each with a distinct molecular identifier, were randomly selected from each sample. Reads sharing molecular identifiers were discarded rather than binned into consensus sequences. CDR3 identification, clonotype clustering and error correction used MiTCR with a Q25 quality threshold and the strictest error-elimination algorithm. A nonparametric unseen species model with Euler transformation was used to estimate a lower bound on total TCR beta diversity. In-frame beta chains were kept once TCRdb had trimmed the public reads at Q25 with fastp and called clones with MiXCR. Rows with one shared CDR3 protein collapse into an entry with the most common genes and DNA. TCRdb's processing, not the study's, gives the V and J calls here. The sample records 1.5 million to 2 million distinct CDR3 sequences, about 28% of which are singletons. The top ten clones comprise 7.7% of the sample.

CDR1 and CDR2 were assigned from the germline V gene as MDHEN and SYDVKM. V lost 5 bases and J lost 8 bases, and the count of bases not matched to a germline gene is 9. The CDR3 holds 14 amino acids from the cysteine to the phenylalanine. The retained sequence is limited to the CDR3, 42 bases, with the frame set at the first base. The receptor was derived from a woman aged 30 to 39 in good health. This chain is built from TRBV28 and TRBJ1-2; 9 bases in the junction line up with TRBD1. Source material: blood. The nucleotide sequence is TGTGCCAGCAGTCGACTACAGGGGGCGCACGGCTACACCTTC. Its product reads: CASSRLQGAHGYTF.